This T cell receptor (beta chain) comes out of a study of T cell responses to AZD1222 COVID-19 vaccine. Only in-frame clones appear in the TCRdb table, and some are missing; sequencing was by immunoSEQ multiplex PCR. The top ten clones hold about 3.3% of a sample with some 150,000 clones, about 93% of them seen once. Material: peripheral blood, obtained 28 days after the second AZD1222 dose. The TCR comes from an adult who received the AZD1222 COVID-19 vaccine.

The CDR3 spells CASSGGTRSTDTQYF. The CDR3 coding sequence is TGTGCCAGCAGCGGGGGGACTAGGAGCACAGATACGCAGTATTTT. The chain couples TRBV4-2 to TRBJ2-3, with TRBD2 identical over 8 bases. Germline CDR1 reads LGHNA; CDR2 reads YNFKEQ. The J segment lost 0 bases and the V segment lost 5 bases, leaving 4 bases of the junction unmatched. There are 15 residues in the CDR3.